The 8 T cell receptor beta chains presented below share a single source sample, sequenced in a study of CD8 T cells in Susac syndrome. Random hexamers were used to reverse transcribe an amount of roughly 0.5 to 1 ug RNA. MiXCR, run by TCRdb on the immunoSEQ multiplex PCR reads, gives a single entry per CDR3 protein. The data contain 160,000 or so distinct CDR3 sequences, 85% to 95% of them singletons. The source material was CD4+ T cells from PBMCs. These TCRs come from a human donor with Susac syndrome.

The chain has TRBV12-2 and TRBJ1-1. TRBV12-2 is listed as a pseudogene. The CDR3 is made up of 11 amino acids. The chain's CDR3 is CASRLRTEAFF. The CDR3 region has the DNA TGTGCAAGTCGCTTACGGACCGAAGCTTTCTTT.

The chain carries TRBV12-3 or TRBV12-4 and TRBJ1-5, with 10 bases fitting TRBD1. CDR3 length equals 14 residues. V shed 6 bases and J 5 bases; nucleotides not matched to a gene: 4. Written as DNA, the CDR3 is TGTGCCAGCAGCGGGACAGGGGCGCATCAGCCCCAGCATTTT. Amino acid sequence: CASSGTGAHQPQHF.

This rearrangement joins TRBV15 to TRBJ1-1; D is uncertain. This CDR3 has 13 amino acids. Germline values: CDR1 LNHNV, CDR2 YYDKDF (reference sequence). The ends were cut back, 3 bases at V and 3 bases at J, with 8 bases in the middle. CDR3 in DNA: TGTGCCACCAGCAGGCAGCGGGACACTGAAGCTTTCTTT. Its protein is CATSRQRDTEAFF.

The chain uses TRBV7-2 and TRBJ2-3; TRBD2 aligns across 8 bases. Germline values: CDR1 SGHTA, CDR2 FQGNSA. The CDR3 is made up of 16 amino acids. After removal of 5 bases from V and 3 bases from J, the junction contained 10 bases not matched to a gene. The CDR3 sequence: CASSQRRGGPTDTQYF. CDR3 bases: TGTGCCAGCAGCCAGAGACGGGGGGGCCCAACAGATACGCAGTATTTT.

The chain links TRBV20-1 to TRBJ2-3; 11 positions agree with TRBD1. Trimming removed 3 bases from V and 5 bases from J; junction bases left unmatched: 4. Germline V gene sequence: CDR1 DFQATT, CDR2 SNEGSKA (reference sequence). The length of the CDR3 is 14 residues. The CDR3 reads CSARDRGRGDTQYF. CDR3 nucleotide sequence: TGCAGTGCTAGGGACAGGGGGCGAGGAGATACGCAGTATTTT.

The V gene is TRBV25-1, the J gene TRBJ2-3; the match to TRBD2 covers 7 bases. The CDR3 loop spans 15 amino acids. Germline CDR1 reads MGHDK; CDR2 reads SYGVNS. V was pared by 6 bases and J by 3 bases, with 9 bases of the junction left unmatched. The DNA for the CDR3 is TGTGCCAGCAGCCCCGGGGGGTATTGGACAGATACGCAGTATTTT. This sequence encodes CASSPGGYWTDTQYF. Using reference TRBV25-1 and TRBJ2-3 for the parts outside the CDR3, the full variable domain is EADIYQTPRYLVIGTGKKITLECSQTMGHDKMYWYQQDPGMELHLIHYSYGVNSTEKGDLSSESTVSRIRTEHFPLTLESARPSHTSQYLCASSPGGYWTDTQYFGPGTRLTVL.

The table lists this clonotype with a count of one. This chain uses TRBV3-1 with TRBJ2-2; D may be TRBD1 or TRBD2 (5 bases each). The germline V gene encodes CDR1 LGHDT and CDR2 YNNKEL (reference sequence). CDR3 length equals 17 residues. Trimming took off 0 bases at V and 0 bases at J, with 11 bases between the two ends. The CDR3: CASSQEVGVSNTGELFF. The CDR3 bases are TGTGCCAGCAGCCAAGAGGTGGGGGTTTCGAACACCGGGGAGCTGTTTTTT. Together with reference TRBV3-1 and TRBJ2-2, the CDR3 gives the full variable domain: DTAVSQTPKYLVTQMGNDKSIKCEQNLGHDTMYWYKQDSKKFLKIMFSYNNKELIINETVPNRFSPKSPDKAHLNLHINSLELGDSAVYFCASSQEVGVSNTGELFFGEGSRLTVL.

The rearrangement links TRBV9 to TRBJ1-2; TRBD1 aligns across 8 bases. The J segment lost 4 bases and the V segment lost 4 bases, leaving 6 bases of the junction unmatched. Per germline, CDR1 SGDLS and CDR2 YYNGEE. The CDR3 is 14 residues long. This chain's CDR3 is CASSSDRAFYGYTF. CDR3 in DNA: TGTGCCAGCAGCTCGGACAGGGCCTTCTATGGCTACACCTTC. Looking up the rest from reference TRBV9 and TRBJ1-2 gives the full variable domain: DSGVTQTPKHLITATGQRVTLRCSPRSGDLSVYWYQQSLDQGLQFLIQYYNGEERAKGNILERFSAQQFPDLHSELNLSSLELGDSALYFCASSSDRAFYGYTFGSGTRLTVV.